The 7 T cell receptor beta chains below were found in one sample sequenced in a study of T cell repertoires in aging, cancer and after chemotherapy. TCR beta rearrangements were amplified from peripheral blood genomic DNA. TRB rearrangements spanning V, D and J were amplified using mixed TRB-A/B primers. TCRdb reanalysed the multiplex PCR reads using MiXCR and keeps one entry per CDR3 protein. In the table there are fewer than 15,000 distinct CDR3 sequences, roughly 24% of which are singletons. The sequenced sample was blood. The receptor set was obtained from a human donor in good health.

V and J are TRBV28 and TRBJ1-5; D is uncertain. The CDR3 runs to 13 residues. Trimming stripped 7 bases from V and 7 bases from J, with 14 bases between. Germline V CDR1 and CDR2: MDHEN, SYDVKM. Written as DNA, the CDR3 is TGTGCCAGCATTACCGGGAGAAGACAGCCCCAGCATTTT. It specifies CASITGRRQPQHF.

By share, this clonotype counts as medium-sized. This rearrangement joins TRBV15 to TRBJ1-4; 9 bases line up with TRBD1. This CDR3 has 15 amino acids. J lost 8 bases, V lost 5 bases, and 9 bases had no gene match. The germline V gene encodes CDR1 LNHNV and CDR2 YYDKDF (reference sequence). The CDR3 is CATSVRRTGDEKLFF. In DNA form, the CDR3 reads TGTGCCACCAGCGTAAGACGGACAGGGGACGAAAAACTGTTTTTT.

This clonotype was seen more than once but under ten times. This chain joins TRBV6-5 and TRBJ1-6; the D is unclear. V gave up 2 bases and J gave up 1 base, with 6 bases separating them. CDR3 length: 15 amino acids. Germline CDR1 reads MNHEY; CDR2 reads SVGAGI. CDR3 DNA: TGTGCCAGCAGTTACGAGGAGTCCTATAATTCACCCCTCCACTTT. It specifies CASSYEESYNSPLHF.

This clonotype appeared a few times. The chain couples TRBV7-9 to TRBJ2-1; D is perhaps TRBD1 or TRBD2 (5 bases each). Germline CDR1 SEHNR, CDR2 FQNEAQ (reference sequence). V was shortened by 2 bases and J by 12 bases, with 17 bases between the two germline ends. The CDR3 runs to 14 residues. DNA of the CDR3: TGTGCCAGCAGCTTACTGGGACGGGGTGACGGGCAGTTCTTC. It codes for CASSLLGRGDGQFF. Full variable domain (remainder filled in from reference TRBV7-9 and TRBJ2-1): DTGVSQNPRHKITKRGQNVTFRCDPISEHNRLYWYRQTLGQGPEFLTYFQNEAQLEKSRLLSDRFSAERPKGSFSTLEIQRTEQGDSAMYLCASSLLGRGDGQFFGPGTRLTVL.

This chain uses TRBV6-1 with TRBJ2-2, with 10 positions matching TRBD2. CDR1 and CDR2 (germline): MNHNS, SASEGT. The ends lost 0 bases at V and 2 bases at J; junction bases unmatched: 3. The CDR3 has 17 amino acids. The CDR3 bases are TGTGCCAGCAGTGAAGCTAGCGGGGGGTTAAACACCGGGGAGCTGTTTTTT. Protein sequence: CASSEASGGLNTGELFF.

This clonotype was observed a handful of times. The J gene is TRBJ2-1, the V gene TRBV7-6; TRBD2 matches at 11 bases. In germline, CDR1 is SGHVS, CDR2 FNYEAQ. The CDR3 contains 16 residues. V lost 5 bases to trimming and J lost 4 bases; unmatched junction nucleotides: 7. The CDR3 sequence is CASSPLTSGVYNEQFF. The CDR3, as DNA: TGTGCCAGCAGCCCCTTGACTAGCGGGGTGTACAATGAGCAGTTCTTC.

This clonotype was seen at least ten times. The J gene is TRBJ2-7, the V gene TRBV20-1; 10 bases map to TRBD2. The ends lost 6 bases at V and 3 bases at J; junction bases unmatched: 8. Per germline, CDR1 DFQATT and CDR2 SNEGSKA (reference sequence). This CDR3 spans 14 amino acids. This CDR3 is CSAEDVAGGYEQYF. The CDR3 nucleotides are TGCAGTGCGGAAGATGTAGCGGGGGGCTACGAGCAGTACTTC.